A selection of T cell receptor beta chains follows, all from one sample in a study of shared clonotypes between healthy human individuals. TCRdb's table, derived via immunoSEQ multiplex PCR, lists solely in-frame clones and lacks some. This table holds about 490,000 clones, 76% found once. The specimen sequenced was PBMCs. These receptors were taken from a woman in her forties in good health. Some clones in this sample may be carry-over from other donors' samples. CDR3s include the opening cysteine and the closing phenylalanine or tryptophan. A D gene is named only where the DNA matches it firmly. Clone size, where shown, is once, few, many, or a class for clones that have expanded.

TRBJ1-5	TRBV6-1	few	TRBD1	TGTGCCAGCAGTGAATCTAGGGGGCGCGGGCAGCCCCAGCATTTT	CASSESRGRGQPQHF
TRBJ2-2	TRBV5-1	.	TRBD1	TGCGCCAGCAGCTTGCCCGTCGCCGCAGGGGGAACCGGGGAGCTGTTTTTT	CASSLPVAAGGTGELFF
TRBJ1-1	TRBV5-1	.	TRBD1	TGCGCCAGCAGCCCGGACAGGGTGACTGAAGCTTTCTTT	CASSPDRVTEAFF
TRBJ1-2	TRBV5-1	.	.	TGCGCCAGCAGCTTCCTACCGGGACGTCTTTATGGCTACACCTTC	CASSFLPGRLYGYTF
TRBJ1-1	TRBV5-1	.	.	TGCGCCAGCAGCCCGGACCCCCCGGGAGGCACTGAAGCTTTCTTT	CASSPDPPGGTEAFF
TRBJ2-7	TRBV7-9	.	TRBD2	TGTGCCAGTGCTAGCGGGGGCTCCTACGAGCAGTACTTC	CASASGGSYEQYF
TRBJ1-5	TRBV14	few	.	TGTGCCAGCAGCCTCTACCAGGGCCAGCCCCAGCATTTT	CASSLYQGQPQHF
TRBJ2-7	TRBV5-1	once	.	TGCGCCAGCTCGGTTGGAGGACTTCAAAACGGGGAGCAGTACTTC	CASSVGGLQNGEQYF
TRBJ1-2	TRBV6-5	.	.	TGTGCCAGCAGTGTCGACAGGAACTATGGCTACACCTTC	CASSVDRNYGYTF
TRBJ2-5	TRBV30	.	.	TGTGCCTGGAGTCGTGGGTTGGGAGAGACCCAGTACTTC	CAWSRGLGETQYF
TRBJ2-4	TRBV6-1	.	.	TGTGCCAGCAGTGAAAATAAGGGCAGAGCAGGGTCGGCCAAAAACATTCAGTACTTC	CASSENKGRAGSAKNIQYF
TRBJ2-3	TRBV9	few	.	TGTGCCAGCAGCCCAGAAATAGATACGCAGTATTTT	CASSPEIDTQYF
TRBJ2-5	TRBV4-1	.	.	TGCGCCAGCAGCCAAGAGGGAGCCCAAGAGACCCAGTACTTC	CASSQEGAQETQYF
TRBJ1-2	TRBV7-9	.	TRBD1	TGTGCCAGCAGCCCCCTAGGAGACAGGGGGAACTATGGCTACACCTTC	CASSPLGDRGNYGYTF
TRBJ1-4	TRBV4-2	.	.	TGTGCCAGCAGCCAAGGCGCCAGGGTGGCTGAAAAACTGTTTTTT	CASSQGARVAEKLFF
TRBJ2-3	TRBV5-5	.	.	TGTGCCAGCAGCTACAGCACAGATACGCAGTATTTT	CASSYSTDTQYF